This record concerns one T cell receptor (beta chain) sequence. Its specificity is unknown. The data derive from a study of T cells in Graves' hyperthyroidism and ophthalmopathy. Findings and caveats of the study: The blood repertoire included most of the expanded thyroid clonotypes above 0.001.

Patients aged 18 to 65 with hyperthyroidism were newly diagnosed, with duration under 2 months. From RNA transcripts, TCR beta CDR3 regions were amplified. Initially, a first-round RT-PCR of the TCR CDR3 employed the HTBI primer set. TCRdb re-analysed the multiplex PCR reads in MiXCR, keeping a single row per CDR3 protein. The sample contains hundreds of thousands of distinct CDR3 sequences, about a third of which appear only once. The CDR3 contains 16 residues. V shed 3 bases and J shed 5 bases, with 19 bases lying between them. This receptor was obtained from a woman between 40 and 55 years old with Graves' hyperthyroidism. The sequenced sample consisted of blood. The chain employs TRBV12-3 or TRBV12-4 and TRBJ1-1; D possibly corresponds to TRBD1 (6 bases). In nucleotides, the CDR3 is TGTGCCAGCAGTTTTTCTGCGCAGGGGATGGCGACTGAAGCTTTCTTT. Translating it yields CASSFSAQGMATEAFF.